This entry is about one T cell receptor beta chain. What this receptor recognizes is not known. The sample holds no much larger clone one base away, and base qualities are not on file. These data are taken from a study of T cell changes during pregnancy in multiple sclerosis (dated by TCRdb to about 2019). Turning to the overall study: The study examined how the T cell repertoire changed over the course of pregnancy in women with multiple sclerosis.

Library preparation was by the immunoSEQ multiplex PCR assay. TCRdb took over this immuneACCESS table, retaining in-frame rearrangements with V and J assigned. Such tables are incomplete; in checked studies, under half of the missing clones stem from an unresolved V gene, and the remainder is unexplained. This sample has under 40,000 clones in its table, and around nine tenths of those were observed once. Around an eighth of the sample is taken by the ten largest. The CDR3 measures 19 amino acids from cysteine to phenylalanine. The kept DNA is CDR3 alone, 57 bases in frame from the first base. V is cut back by 5 bases and J by 4 bases, with 18 bases in the junction unmatched. CDR1 and CDR2 were assigned from the germline V gene as SGHRS and YFSETQ.

The rearranged segments are TRBV5-1 and TRBJ2-1, with 10 junctional bases fitting TRBD2. This clonotype was sampled from a female donor with multiple sclerosis, enrolled in a pregnancy study. Sequencing was performed on CD8+ T cells from peripheral blood mononuclear cells, taken in the first trimester of pregnancy. The sequenced DNA is TGCGCCAGCAGGTTCCGGGAGGAATTAGGACTAGCGGAGTACAATGAGCAGTTCTTC. Its translation is CASRFREELGLAEYNEQFF.